A selection of T cell receptor beta chains follows, all from one sample in a study of blood T cell repertoires in COVID-19. TCRdb keeps only in-frame clones here, not all; method: immunoSEQ multiplex PCR. The sample records about 190,000 clones, about 88% being singletons. Sequences were obtained from PBMCs or T cells enriched from blood (not recorded which). These receptors were obtained from a woman aged 25 to 39 who had recovered from COVID-19. CDR3s include the opening cysteine and the closing phenylalanine or tryptophan. The order of the fields is V gene, CDR3 protein.

>TRBV5-5
CASSLSLDRMFSGNTIYF
>TRBV2
CASRISGSRDTGELFF
>TRBV5-1
CASSAGTGSNQPQHF
>TRBV7-3
CASSARTGGAYNEQFF
>TRBV11-1
CASGSGQGVETQYF
>TRBV6-5
CASTVFSGANVLTF
>TRBV28
CASSSGGRPYTDTQYF
>TRBV28
CASSLGQGISAEAFF
>TRBV7-6
CASSLAAGGWETQYF
>TRBV11-3
CASSLGGTGFETQYF
>TRBV19
CASSGWSTGELFF
>TRBV24-1
CATSGLLAGGTDTQYF
>TRBV5-5
CASSFGGSDTQYF
>TRBV5-1
CASSPRQGTKQFF
>TRBV28
CASSFPTGGKAPLHF
>TRBV11-2
CASSAPGLGVETQYF
>TRBV10-2
CASSDGRGGGTRETQYF
>TRBV3-1/TRBV3-2
CASSSSTGSPLHF
>TRBV19
CASSPATGGQETQYF
>TRBV28
CASSFSGSTDTQYF
>TRBV7-9
CASRTGAGEYEQYF
>TRBV28
CASSLAIPGYGYTF
>TRBV12-3/TRBV12-4
CASTLDRNTEAFF
>TRBV28
CASSSDFGYTF
>TRBV6-5
CASLSDRAVGYTF
>TRBV5-4
CASSLGASSDTEAFF
>TRBV18
CASSPSLGRGANTEAFF
>TRBV14
CASREGGAYNEQFF
>TRBV5-1
CASSRLTTDRGPLHF
>TRBV10-1
CASSESFGGYTF
>TRBV11-2
CASSWEWTEAFF
>TRBV30
CAWTLGGANYEQYF
>TRBV27
CASSFRTGANEKLFF
>TRBV7-3
CASSRGGAGETQYF
>TRBV7-8
CASSLKLAGEQFF
>TRBV28
CASSQSVDTIYF
>TRBV28
CASSLYRRNTYEQYF
>TRBV2
CASARGQGSIYGYTF
>TRBV5-1
CASSLIRGTEAFF
>TRBV5-1
CASSGTGGIAYGYTF
>TRBV19
CASSTPLPGGYGYTF
>TRBV27
CASRTTSTSGLTGELFF
>TRBV7-6
CASSLQGGVNYEQYF
>TRBV15
CATSRDYGQASGELFF
>TRBV29-1
CSVEDPEGPLHF
>TRBV28
CATRGAYSTDTQYF
>TRBV14
CASSHFRRGRDGYTF
>TRBV6-5
CASRRQTRYNEQFF
>TRBV30
CAWSGSGRDLGGELFF
>TRBV6-6
CASSRSPDQLTDTQYF
>TRBV28
CASSTPGQGETEAFF